This passage covers 18 T cell receptor beta chains from one sample sequenced in a study of blood T cell repertoires in COVID-19. TCRdb's table, derived via immunoSEQ multiplex PCR, lists solely in-frame clones and lacks some. In the table there are approximately 250,000 clones, around nine tenths of which are singletons. The source material was peripheral blood. The receptors derive from a man between 35 and 55 years old with active or convalescent COVID-19.

The V call is TRBV5-1, the J call TRBJ1-2, with 7 bases matching TRBD1. The CDR3 spans 17 residues. Unmatched junction bases numbered 15, after V lost 4 bases and J lost 3 bases. Germline lookup yields CDR1 SGHRS and CDR2 YFSETQ. The CDR3 reads CASSRSLYGTVDYGYTF. The CDR3 DNA is TGCGCCAGCAGCCGGAGTCTATACGGGACAGTTGACTATGGCTACACCTTC.

This clone is a singleton in its sample. The gene calls are TRBV5-6 and TRBJ1-1; 9 bases line up with TRBD1. J gave up 5 bases and V 2 bases, and 13 bases lay outside the gene matches. Germline V gives CDR1 SGHDT, CDR2 YYEEEE. The CDR3 covers 17 residues. The CDR3, as DNA: TGTGCCAGCAGCTTTACAGGGGGCAGGTCGATTAGGACTGAAGCTTTCTTT. Protein product: CASSFTGGRSIRTEAFF. The full variable domain, with the rest looked up from reference TRBV5-6 and TRBJ1-1, is DAGVTQSPTHLIKTRGQQVTLRCSPKSGHDTVSWYQQALGQGPQFIFQYYEEEERQRGNFPDRFSGHQFPNYSSELNVNALLLGDSALYLCASSFTGGRSIRTEAFFGQGTRLTVV.

This chain uses TRBV18 with TRBJ1-4; the D is unclear. This CDR3 is built from 17 residues. The V gene lost 4 bases and the J gene lost 3 bases, with 18 bases spanning the gap. Germline loops: CDR1 KGHSH, CDR2 LQKENI. This chain's CDR3 is CASSLSSPSGPNEKLFF. The CDR3 DNA reads as TGTGCCAGCTCACTCTCCTCCCCCAGCGGACCTAATGAAAAACTGTTTTTT. Looking up the rest from reference TRBV18 and TRBJ1-4 gives the full variable domain: NAGVMQNPRHLVRRRGQEARLRCSPMKGHSHVYWYRQLPEEGLKFMVYLQKENIIDESGMPKERFSAEFPKEGPSILRIQQVVRGDSAAYFCASSLSSPSGPNEKLFFGSGTQLSVL.

This clone occurred once. The chain uses TRBV5-1 and TRBJ2-5; the D gene is possibly TRBD2 (7 bases). The CDR3 is 15 amino acids. V lost 9 bases and J lost 4, with 22 bases in between. Germline V CDR1 and CDR2: SGHRS, YFSETQ. The CDR3 nucleotides read TGCGCCACTATGGACGGGGGGCGAGGGACAGAGACCCAGTACTTC. Residues: CATMDGGRGTETQYF.

This clone was recorded many times. Different DNA sequences within this sample yield the same CDR3. The gene calls are TRBV2 and TRBJ2-3, with D perhaps matching TRBD2 (6 bases). V was trimmed by 3 bases and J by 0 bases, leaving 19 bases between them. This CDR3 contains 18 residues. Looked up from germline, CDR1 is SNHLY and CDR2 is FYNNEI. The CDR3 sequence: CASSETVGGKTSTDTQYF. In DNA form, the CDR3 reads TGTGCCAGCAGTGAGACGGTTGGCGGGAAAACTAGCACAGATACGCAGTATTTT.

J is TRBJ2-5 and V is TRBV19; no firm D call. Trimming took 3 bases from V and 4 from J, leaving 9 bases between them. CDR3 length equals 13 residues. Germline loops: CDR1 LNHDA, CDR2 SQIVND (reference sequence). The CDR3 nucleotides are TGTGCCAGTAGTATTTCGATAGCAGAGACCCAGTACTTC. As protein: CASSISIAETQYF.

This chain uses TRBV25-1 with TRBJ2-6; D might be TRBD2 (6 bases). Germline CDR1 MGHDK, CDR2 SYGVNS. Trimming removed 1 base at V and 2 bases at J, with 15 bases between. This CDR3 is built from 18 residues. In DNA, the CDR3 is TGTGCCAGCAGTGAATCCAGGCGGGAAACCCCTGGGGCCAACGTCCTGACTTTC. Residues: CASSESRRETPGANVLTF.

This clone was counted once. The rearrangement links TRBV29-1 to TRBJ1-2; 9 bases match TRBD1. The CDR3 extends over 14 amino acids. The V segment lost 6 bases and the J segment 1 base; nucleotides outside the gene matches: 6. Germline loops: CDR1 SQVTM, CDR2 ANQGSEA. CDR3 in DNA: TGCAGCGTCGCCACAGGGGGCGTTAACTATGGCTACACCTTC. Its protein is CSVATGGVNYGYTF.

J is TRBJ2-5 and V is TRBV2; TRBD2 agrees at 15 bases. The CDR3 extends over 15 amino acids. Germline-derived CDR1 and CDR2 are SNHLY and FYNNEI. Unmatched junction bases numbered 4, after V lost 6 bases and J lost 5 bases. The CDR3 loop reads CASREGTSGRETQYF. The CDR3 DNA is TGTGCCAGCAGGGAGGGGACTAGCGGGAGGGAGACCCAGTACTTC.

The chain joins TRBV28 to TRBJ2-3, with a possible D match to TRBD2 (6 bases). Trimming removed 8 bases at V and 0 bases at J, with 15 bases between. Germline V CDR1 and CDR2: MDHEN, SYDVKM. The CDR3 sequence is 15 residues long. CDR3 amino acids: CASGRARGSTDTQYF. The CDR3 DNA reads TGTGCCAGCGGACGGGCTCGGGGGAGCACAGATACGCAGTATTTT.

The J gene is TRBJ1-5, the V gene TRBV10-3; 7 nucleotides match TRBD1. Germline V lookup: CDR1 ENHRY, CDR2 SYGVKD. With 10 bases clipped from V and 3 bases from J, the junction kept 12 bases outside the gene matches. CDR3 size: 15 residues. The CDR3 reads CASSSDRETNQPQHF. The CDR3 DNA sequence: TGTGCCAGCTCCTCTGACAGGGAGACCAATCAGCCCCAGCATTTT.

The chain couples TRBV19 to TRBJ1-1; D unresolved. The CDR3 has 13 amino acids. The germline V and J ends were trimmed by 10 bases and 4 bases, with 16 bases remaining between them. The germline V gene encodes CDR1 LNHDA and CDR2 SQIVND (reference sequence). CDR3 in amino acids: CATLGVERTEAFF. In nucleotides, the CDR3 is TGTGCCACCCTCGGGGTGGAACGCACTGAAGCTTTCTTT.

This chain connects TRBV3-1 (or the pseudogene TRBV3-2) to TRBJ2-7; 11 positions match TRBD1. This CDR3 contains 15 residues. Trimming at V came to 1 base and at J to 6 bases, leaving 5 bases not matched to a gene. Germline V CDR1 and CDR2: LGHDT, YNNKEL (reference sequence). CDR3 loop: CASSQARTGGGEQYF. CDR3 sequence (DNA): TGTGCCAGCAGCCAAGCCCGGACAGGGGGCGGCGAGCAGTACTTC.

The chain has TRBV30 and TRBJ2-7; D remains unclear. The CDR3 consists of 11 residues. Looked up from germline, CDR1 is GTSNPN and CDR2 is SVGIG (reference sequence). V was shortened by 0 bases and J by 7 bases, with 7 bases between the two germline ends. In DNA, the CDR3 is TGTGCCTGGAGTGTAAAACATGAGCAGTACTTC. It is translated as CAWSVKHEQYF.

This chain joins TRBV7-6 and TRBJ1-2, with unresolved D. The CDR3 loop spans 14 amino acids. V lost 5 bases, J lost 0 bases, and 10 bases lay in between. CDR1 is SGHVS and CDR2 is FNYEAQ in the germline V gene. The CDR3 DNA reads TGTGCCAGCAGCCCCGGCGGGGCTAACTATGGCTACACCTTC. Amino acids: CASSPGGANYGYTF.

The chain links TRBV19 to TRBJ2-2, with D possibly matching TRBD1 (6 bases). Trimming pared 5 bases from V and 0 bases from J, leaving 10 bases between. The CDR3 spans 15 residues. CDR1 is LNHDA, CDR2 SQIVND, per germline (reference sequence). CDR3 in amino acids: CASSPDRSNTGELFF. Written as DNA, the CDR3 is TGTGCCAGTAGTCCAGACAGGTCGAACACCGGGGAGCTGTTTTTT.

Only one count was recorded for this clone. The V call is TRBV5-1, the J call TRBJ1-2; TRBD1 is a possible D gene (6 bases). The CDR3 is made up of 14 amino acids. Between the trimmed V and J ends, which lost 6 bases and 4 bases, there was a span of 16 bases. Germline CDR1 reads SGHRS; CDR2 reads YFSETQ. CDR3 nucleotide sequence: TGCGCCAGCACTGACAGGTCGGGGAGCTATGGCTACACCTTC. It translates to CASTDRSGSYGYTF.

The J gene is TRBJ2-7, the V gene TRBV9; unclear D gene. This CDR3 comprises 17 residues. Germline CDR1 SGDLS, CDR2 YYNGEE. V gave up 0 bases and J gave up 2 bases, with 18 bases separating them. CDR3 DNA sequence: TGTGCCAGCAGCGTAGTCGCCGCTGGCGGAAAGGCCTACGAGCAGTACTTC. Its protein is CASSVVAAGGKAYEQYF.